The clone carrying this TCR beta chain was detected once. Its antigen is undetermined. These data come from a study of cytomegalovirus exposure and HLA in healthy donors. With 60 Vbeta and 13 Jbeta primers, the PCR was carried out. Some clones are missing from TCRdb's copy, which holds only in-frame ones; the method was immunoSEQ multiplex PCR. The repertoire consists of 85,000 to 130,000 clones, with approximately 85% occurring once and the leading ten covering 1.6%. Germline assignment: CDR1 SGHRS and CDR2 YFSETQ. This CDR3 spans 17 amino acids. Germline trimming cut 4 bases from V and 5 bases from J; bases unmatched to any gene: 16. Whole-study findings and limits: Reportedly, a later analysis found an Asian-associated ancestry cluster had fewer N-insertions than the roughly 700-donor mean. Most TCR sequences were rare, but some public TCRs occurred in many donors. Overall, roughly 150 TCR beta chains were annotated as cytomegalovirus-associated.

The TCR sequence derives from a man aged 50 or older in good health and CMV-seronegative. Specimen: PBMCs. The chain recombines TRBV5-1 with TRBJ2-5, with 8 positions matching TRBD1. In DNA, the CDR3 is TGCGCCAGCAGCATAGCCCAGACAGGGGCTCTGGGGGAGACCCAGTACTTC. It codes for CASSIAQTGALGETQYF.